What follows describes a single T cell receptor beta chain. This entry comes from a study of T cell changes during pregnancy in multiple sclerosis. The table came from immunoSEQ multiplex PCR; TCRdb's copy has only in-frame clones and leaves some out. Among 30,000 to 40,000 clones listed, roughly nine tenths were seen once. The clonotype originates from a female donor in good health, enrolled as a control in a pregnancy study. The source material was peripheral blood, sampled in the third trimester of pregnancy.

The chain's CDR3 is CASSVMALNYGYTF. The CDR3 DNA reads as TGTGCCAGCAGCGTAATGGCTTTAAACTATGGCTACACCTTC. The chain couples TRBV9 to TRBJ1-2; D is unresolved. V gave up 1 base and J gave up 2 bases, with 9 bases separating them. There are 14 residues in the CDR3. The germline V gene encodes CDR1 SGDLS and CDR2 YYNGEE.